This is a list of T cell receptor beta chains from one sample in a study of esophageal squamous cell carcinoma under preoperative chemotherapy. TCRdb reanalysed the PCR reads using MiXCR and keeps one entry per CDR3 protein. The sample lists roughly 12,000 distinct CDR3 sequences; approximately 54% were seen once. The specimen was collected from a patient given preoperative chemotherapy. The receptor set was obtained from a human donor with esophageal squamous cell carcinoma. The donor label of this sample is uncertain. Each CDR3 is given with its conserved first and last residue. D genes are given only for firm matches. The listing skips clone size in some rows; elsewhere it reads once, few, many or a size class.

J gene,clone size,V gene,D gene,CDR3 protein,CDR3 DNA
TRBJ2-1,.,TRBV6-1,TRBD1,CASSDFRDRGFLETQFF,TGTGCCAGCAGTGACTTCCGGGACAGGGGGTTTTTAGAGACCCAGTTCTTC
TRBJ2-2,.,TRBV6-1,.,CASSEGVGTGKLYF,TGTGCCAGCAGTGAGGGAGTGGGCACCGGGAAGCTGTATTTT
TRBJ2-5,.,TRBV7-2,TRBD2,CASRGRGGRDQEIQYF,TGTGCCAGCAGGGGGCGGGGGGGCCGAGACCAAGAGATCCAGTACTTC
TRBJ2-2,few,TRBV7-2,.,CASSRLNLANTGELFF,TGTGCCAGCAGCCGCCTTAACCTCGCGAACACCGGGGAGCTGTTTTTT
TRBJ2-1,.,TRBV6-1,TRBD2,CASRDLAGGLYNEQFF,TGTGCCAGCAGAGATCTAGCGGGAGGCCTCTACAATGAGCAGTTCTTC
TRBJ2-1,.,TRBV6-1,.,CASSEASADPTYEQFF,TGTGCCAGCAGTGAAGCGTCAGCGGATCCTACCTACGAGCAGTTCTTC
TRBJ2-1,few,TRBV6-4,.,CASRDSVTYEQFF,TGTGCCAGCAGAGACTCGGTGACCTACGAGCAGTTCTTC
TRBJ2-3,.,TRBV10-3,.,CAGEGGSGQDTQYF,TGTGCGGGGGAAGGGGGAAGTGGCCAAGATACGCAGTATTTC
TRBJ1-5,.,TRBV6-1,TRBD1,CASREGGTGHQPQHF,TGTGCCAGCAGGGAGGGGGGGACAGGGCATCAGCCCCAGCATTTT
TRBJ2-3,.,TRBV12-3/TRBV12-4,.,CASRAIGDTQYF,TGTGCCAGCAGGGCAATAGGAGATACGCAGTATTTT
TRBJ2-1,.,TRBV6-1,.,CASGRGSRYEQFF,TGTGCCAGCGGAAGGGGGAGTCGTTATGAGCAGTTCTTC
TRBJ2-7,many,TRBV6-1,.,CASTGYEQYF,TGTGCCAGCACGGGTTACGAGCAGTACTTC
TRBJ2-2,medium-sized,TRBV6-1,TRBD2,CALGLAGFPGELFF,TGTGCCTTGGGACTAGCGGGTTTCCCCGGGGAGCTGTTTTTT
TRBJ1-1,many,TRBV6-1,.,CASSDGRGYTEAFF,TGTGCCAGCAGTGACGGGAGGGGCTACACTGAAGCTTTCTTT
TRBJ2-1,once,TRBV5-1,.,CASSLDGRSYEQFF,TGCGCCAGCAGCTTGGATGGCAGGTCCTATGAGCAGTTCTTC
TRBJ2-3,many,TRBV6-6,.,CATLGPSTDTQYF,TGTGCCACCCTCGGACCCAGCACAGATACGCAGTATTTT
TRBJ2-2,medium-sized,TRBV6-1,TRBD1,CASKTGGNTGELFF,TGTGCCAGCAAAACAGGGGGGAACACCGGGGAGCTGTTTTTT
TRBJ1-1,.,TRBV6-5,.,CASSYGTSREAFF,TGTGCCAGCAGTTACGGAACCTCAAGGGAAGCTTTCTTT
TRBJ1-6,many,TRBV7-3,TRBD1,CASSRQGNSPLHF,TGTGCCAGCAGCCGACAGGGGAATTCACCCCTCCACTTT
TRBJ2-3,many,TRBV6-1,TRBD1,CASAPGTGPMGIDTQYF,TGTGCCAGCGCCCCCGGGACAGGGCCTATGGGCATAGATACGCAGTATTTT
TRBJ2-1,.,TRBV27,TRBD2,CASSLTLGREFYNEQFF,TGTGCCAGCAGTTTAACCCTCGGGCGGGAGTTCTACAATGAGCAGTTCTTC
TRBJ2-7,medium-sized,TRBV27,.,CASSDHRDDGPYNEQYF,TGTGCCAGCAGTGATCACCGGGACGACGGCCCCTACAATGAGCAGTACTTC
TRBJ2-7,medium-sized,TRBV6-1,TRBD2,CASKLAALNNEQYF,TGTGCCAGCAAACTAGCGGCATTGAACAATGAGCAGTACTTC
TRBJ2-5,many,TRBV6-2/TRBV6-3,TRBD2,CASRKGLAGVLETQYF,TGTGCCAGCAGAAAGGGACTAGCGGGAGTGTTGGAGACCCAGTACTTC
TRBJ2-1,.,TRBV7-2,TRBD1,CASSATGDGYNEQFF,TGTGCCAGCAGCGCCACAGGGGATGGGTACAATGAGCAGTTCTTC
TRBJ2-5,.,TRBV7-8,TRBD2,CASSLDPSGSLLETQYF,TGTGCCAGCAGCTTAGATCCTAGCGGGAGCCTACTAGAGACCCAGTACTTC
TRBJ2-1,once,TRBV7-2,.,CASSLARETNEQFF,TGTGCCAGCAGCTTGGCAAGGGAGACCAATGAGCAGTTCTTC
TRBJ2-3,.,TRBV6-1,.,CASSERAGAISDKDTQYF,TGTGCCAGCAGTGAGAGGGCAGGGGCGATTTCTGACAAAGATACCCAGTATTTT
TRBJ2-1,medium-sized,TRBV6-6,.,CASSYIGARARYF,TGTGCCAGCAGTTACATAGGGGCGAGGGCCAGGTACTTC
TRBJ2-7,few,TRBV6-1,.,CASTGLGYEQYF,TGTGCCAGCACCGGACTGGGATACGAGCAGTACTTC
TRBJ2-1,medium-sized,TRBV12-3/TRBV12-4,.,CASSPQGVTYEQFF,TGTGCCAGCAGTCCACAGGGAGTTACCTACGAGCAGTTCTTC
TRBJ2-1,.,TRBV6-1,.,CARGPRVVSYDAQYF,TGTGCCAGGGGCCCCAGGGTTGTGAGCTACGATGCGCAGTATTTC
TRBJ2-5,many,TRBV6-1,TRBD2,CASSGAGNGETQYF,TGTGCCAGCAGTGGAGCGGGAAACGGAGAGACCCAGTACTTC
TRBJ2-5,once,TRBV10-3,.,CAGHGGRDQETQYF,TGTGCGGGCCACGGGGGCCGTGACCAAGAGACCCAGTACTTC
TRBJ2-7,.,TRBV6-4,TRBD1,CASNPDREVYEQYF,TGTGCCAGCAACCCTGACAGGGAAGTCTACGAGCAGTACTTC
TRBJ2-4,few,TRBV6-1,TRBD2,CASRGLAGGLSYNEQYF,TGTGCCAGCAGGGGACTAGCGGGAGGGCTCTCCTACAATGAGCAGTACTTC
TRBJ1-3,.,TRBV6-1,.,CASSEIRGALGSGNTIYF,TGTGCCAGCAGTGAAATAAGGGGGGCGCTTGGCTCTGGAAACACCATATATTTT
TRBJ2-2,once,TRBV6-1,.,CASSEGGGTGTLYF,TGTGCCAGCAGTGAAGGTGGGGGCACCGGGACGCTGTATTTT
TRBJ2-2,few,TRBV7-8,TRBD1,CASSFPGQGNTGELFF,TGTGCCAGCAGCTTCCCGGGACAGGGGAACACCGGGGAGCTGTTTTTT
TRBJ2-1,medium-sized,TRBV6-5,.,CASSNRVSSYNEQFF,TGTGCCAGCAGTAACAGGGTGAGCTCCTACAATGAGCAGTTCTTC
TRBJ2-1,.,TRBV6-1,.,CAGSGARDQETQYF,TGTGCGGGCAGTGGGGCGAGAGACCAAGAGACGCAGTATTTC
TRBJ2-5,.,TRBV6-1,.,CASTHRDKETQYF,TGTGCCAGCACTCACCGGGACAAAGAGACCCAGTACTTC